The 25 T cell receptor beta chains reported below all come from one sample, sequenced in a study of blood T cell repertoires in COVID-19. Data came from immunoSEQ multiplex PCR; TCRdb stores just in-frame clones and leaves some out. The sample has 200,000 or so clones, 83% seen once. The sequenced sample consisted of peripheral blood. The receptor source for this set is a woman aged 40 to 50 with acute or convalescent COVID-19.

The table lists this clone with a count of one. In DNA form, the CDR3 reads TGTGCCAGCAGTTCCGCCTCGACTAGCATGGAAAACATTCAGTACTTC. Residues: CASSSASTSMENIQYF. The V gene is TRBV28, the J gene TRBJ2-4; TRBD2 matches at 7 bases. V shed 4 bases, J shed 5 bases, and the junction held 11 bases outside the gene matches. The CDR3 covers 16 residues. The V gene's germline CDR1 is MDHEN and CDR2 SYDVKM.

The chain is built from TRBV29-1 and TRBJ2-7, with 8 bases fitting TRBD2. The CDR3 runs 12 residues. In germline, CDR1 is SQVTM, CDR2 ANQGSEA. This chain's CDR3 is CIATSGTYEQYF. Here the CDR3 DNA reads TGCATCGCTACTAGCGGAACCTACGAGCAGTACTTC.

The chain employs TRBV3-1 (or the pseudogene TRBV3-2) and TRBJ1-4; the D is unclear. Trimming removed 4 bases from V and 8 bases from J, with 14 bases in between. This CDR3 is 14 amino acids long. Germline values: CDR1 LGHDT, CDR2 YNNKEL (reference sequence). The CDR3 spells CASSPGEYGEKLFF. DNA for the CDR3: TGTGCCAGCAGCCCGGGAGAGTACGGCGAAAAACTGTTTTTT.

The CDR3 spells CASNREVFGNQPQHF. The CDR3 region has the DNA TGTGCCAGCAACAGGGAAGTGTTTGGCAATCAGCCCCAGCATTTT. J is TRBJ1-5 and V is TRBV2, with D maybe TRBD1 (6 bases). The germline CDR1 and CDR2 sequences are SNHLY and FYNNEI. The ends were cut back, 7 bases at V and 2 bases at J, with 15 bases in the middle. The CDR3 length is 15 residues.

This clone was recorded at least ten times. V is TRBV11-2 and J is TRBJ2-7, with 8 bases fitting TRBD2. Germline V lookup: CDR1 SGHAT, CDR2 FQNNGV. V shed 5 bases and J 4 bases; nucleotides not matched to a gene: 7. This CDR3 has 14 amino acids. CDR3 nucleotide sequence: TGTGCCAGCAGCCCCGTAGGCGGGAGGTACGAGCAGTACTTC. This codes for CASSPVGGRYEQYF.

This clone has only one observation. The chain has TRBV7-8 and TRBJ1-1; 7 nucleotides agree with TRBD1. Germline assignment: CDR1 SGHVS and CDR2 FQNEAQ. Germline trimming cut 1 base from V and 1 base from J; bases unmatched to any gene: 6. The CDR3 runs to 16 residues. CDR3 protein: CASSLETDRENTEAFF. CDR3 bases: TGTGCCAGCAGCTTAGAGACCGACAGGGAGAACACTGAAGCTTTCTTT.

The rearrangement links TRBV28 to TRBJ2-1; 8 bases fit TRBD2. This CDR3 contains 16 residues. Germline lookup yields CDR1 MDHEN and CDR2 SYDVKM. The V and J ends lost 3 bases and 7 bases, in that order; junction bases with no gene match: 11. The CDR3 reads CASSFSPREVKNEQFF. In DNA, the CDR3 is TGTGCCAGCAGTTTCTCTCCGCGGGAGGTCAAAAATGAGCAGTTCTTC.

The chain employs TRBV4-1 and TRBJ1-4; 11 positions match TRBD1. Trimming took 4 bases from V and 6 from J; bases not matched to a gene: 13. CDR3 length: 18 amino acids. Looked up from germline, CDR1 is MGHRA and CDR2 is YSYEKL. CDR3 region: CASSRTIPGTGGDEKLFF. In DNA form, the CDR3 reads TGCGCCAGCAGCCGGACCATTCCAGGGACAGGGGGGGATGAAAAACTGTTTTTT.

Here the CDR3 reads CASSHGGGGRADTQYF. The CDR3 coding sequence is TGCGCCAGCAGCCACGGTGGGGGGGGGCGAGCAGATACGCAGTATTTT. This chain connects TRBV4-1 to TRBJ2-3; D perhaps matches TRBD2 (7 bases). Trimming pared 3 bases from V and 4 bases from J, leaving 17 bases between. Germline V gives CDR1 MGHRA, CDR2 YSYEKL. This CDR3 has 16 amino acids.

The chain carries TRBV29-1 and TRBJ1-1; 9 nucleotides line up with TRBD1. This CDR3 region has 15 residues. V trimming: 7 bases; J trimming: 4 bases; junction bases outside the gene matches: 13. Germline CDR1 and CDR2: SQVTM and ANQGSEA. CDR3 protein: CSGWGDRVWGTEAFF. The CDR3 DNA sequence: TGCAGCGGTTGGGGGGACAGGGTTTGGGGCACTGAAGCTTTCTTT.

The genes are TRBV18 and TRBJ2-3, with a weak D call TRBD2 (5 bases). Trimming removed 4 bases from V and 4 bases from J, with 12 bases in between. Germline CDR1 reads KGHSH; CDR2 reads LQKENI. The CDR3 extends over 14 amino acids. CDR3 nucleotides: TGTGCCAGCTCACGAGCGGCAAGTGCAGATACGCAGTATTTT. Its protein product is CASSRAASADTQYF.

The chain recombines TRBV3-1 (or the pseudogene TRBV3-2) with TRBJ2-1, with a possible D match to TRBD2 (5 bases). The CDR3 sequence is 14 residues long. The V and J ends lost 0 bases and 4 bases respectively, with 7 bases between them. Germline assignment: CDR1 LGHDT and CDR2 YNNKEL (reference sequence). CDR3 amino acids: CASSQDWTYNEQFF. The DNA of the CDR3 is TGTGCCAGCAGCCAAGACTGGACTTACAATGAGCAGTTCTTC.

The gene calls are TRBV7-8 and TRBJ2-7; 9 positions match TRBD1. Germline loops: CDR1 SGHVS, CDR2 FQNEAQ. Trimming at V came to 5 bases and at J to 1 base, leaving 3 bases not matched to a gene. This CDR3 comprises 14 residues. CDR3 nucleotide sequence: TGTGCCAGCAGCCCCGGGACAGGGTCCTACGAGCAGTACTTC. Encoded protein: CASSPGTGSYEQYF.

CDR3 in DNA: TGTGCCAGCAGCCAAGATCCAGGGGCCGATGAGCAGTTCTTC. Its translation: CASSQDPGADEQFF. This chain uses TRBV3-1 (or the pseudogene TRBV3-2) with TRBJ2-1; TRBD1 might be the D (6 bases). Per the germline V gene, CDR1 is LGHDT and CDR2 is YNNKEL (reference sequence). V lost 0 bases, J lost 8 bases, and 11 bases lay in between. The CDR3 runs to 14 residues.

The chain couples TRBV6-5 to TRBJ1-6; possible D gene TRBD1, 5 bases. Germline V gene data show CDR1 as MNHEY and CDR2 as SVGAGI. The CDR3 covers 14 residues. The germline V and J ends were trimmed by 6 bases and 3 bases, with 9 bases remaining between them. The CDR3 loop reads CASRRTLYNSPLHF. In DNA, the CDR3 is TGTGCCAGCAGGCGGACACTCTATAATTCACCCCTCCACTTT.

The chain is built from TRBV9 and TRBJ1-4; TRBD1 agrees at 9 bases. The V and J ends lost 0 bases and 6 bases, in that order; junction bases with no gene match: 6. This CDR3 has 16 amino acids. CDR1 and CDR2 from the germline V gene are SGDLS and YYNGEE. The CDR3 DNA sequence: TGTGCCAGCAGCGTAGATGAGCGGGACAGGGATGAAAAACTGTTTTTT. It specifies CASSVDERDRDEKLFF. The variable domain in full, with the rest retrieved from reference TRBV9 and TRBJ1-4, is DSGVTQTPKHLITATGQRVTLRCSPRSGDLSVYWYQQSLDQGLQFLIQYYNGEERAKGNILERFSAQQFPDLHSELNLSSLELGDSALYFCASSVDERDRDEKLFFGSGTQLSVL.

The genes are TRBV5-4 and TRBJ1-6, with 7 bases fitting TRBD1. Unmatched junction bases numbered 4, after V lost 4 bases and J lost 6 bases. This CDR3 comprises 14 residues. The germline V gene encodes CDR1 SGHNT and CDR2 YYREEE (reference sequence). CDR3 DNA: TGTGCCAGCAGCCACCGGGACAGTAATTCACCCCTCCACTTT. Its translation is CASSHRDSNSPLHF.

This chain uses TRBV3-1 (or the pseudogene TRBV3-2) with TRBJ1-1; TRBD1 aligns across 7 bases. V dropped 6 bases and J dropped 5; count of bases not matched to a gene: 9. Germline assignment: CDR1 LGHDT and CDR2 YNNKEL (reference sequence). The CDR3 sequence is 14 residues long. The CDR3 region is CASRGWTGKTEAFF. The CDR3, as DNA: TGTGCCAGCAGGGGATGGACAGGCAAAACTGAAGCTTTCTTT.

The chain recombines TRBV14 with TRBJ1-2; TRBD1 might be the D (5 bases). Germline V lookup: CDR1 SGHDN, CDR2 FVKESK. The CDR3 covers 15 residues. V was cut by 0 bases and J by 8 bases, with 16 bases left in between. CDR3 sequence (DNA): TGTGCCAGCAGCCAAGATCTAAGGGGATGGAACGGCTACACCTTC. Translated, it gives CASSQDLRGWNGYTF.

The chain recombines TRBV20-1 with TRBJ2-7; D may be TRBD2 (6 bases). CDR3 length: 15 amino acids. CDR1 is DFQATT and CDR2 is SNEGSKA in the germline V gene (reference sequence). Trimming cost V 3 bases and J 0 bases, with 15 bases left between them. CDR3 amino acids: CSASHRDSTSYEQYF. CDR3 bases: TGCAGTGCTAGTCACCGGGACTCCACCTCCTACGAGCAGTACTTC.

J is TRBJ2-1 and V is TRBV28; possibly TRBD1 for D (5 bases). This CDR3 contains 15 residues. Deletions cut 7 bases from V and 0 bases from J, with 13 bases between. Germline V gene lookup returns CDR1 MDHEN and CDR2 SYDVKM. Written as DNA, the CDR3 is TGTGCCAGCACTACAGGCGTTTTCTCCTACAATGAGCAGTTCTTC. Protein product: CASTTGVFSYNEQFF.

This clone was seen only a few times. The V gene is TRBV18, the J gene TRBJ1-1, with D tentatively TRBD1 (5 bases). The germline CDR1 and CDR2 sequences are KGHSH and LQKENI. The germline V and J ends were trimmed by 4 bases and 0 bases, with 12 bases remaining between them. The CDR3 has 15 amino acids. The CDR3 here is CASSRDAGLNTEAFF. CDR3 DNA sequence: TGTGCCAGCTCACGGGACGCGGGGTTGAACACTGAAGCTTTCTTT.

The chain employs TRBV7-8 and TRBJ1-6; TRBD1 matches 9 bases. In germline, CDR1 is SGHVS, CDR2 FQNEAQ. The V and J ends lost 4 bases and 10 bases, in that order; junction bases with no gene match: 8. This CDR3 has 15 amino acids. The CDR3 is CASSSWDRVSSPLHF. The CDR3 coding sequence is TGTGCCAGCAGCTCTTGGGACAGGGTGAGCTCACCCCTCCACTTT.

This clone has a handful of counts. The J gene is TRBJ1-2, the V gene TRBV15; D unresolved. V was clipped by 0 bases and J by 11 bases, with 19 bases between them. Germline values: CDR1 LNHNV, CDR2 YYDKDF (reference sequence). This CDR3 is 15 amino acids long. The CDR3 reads CATSRDVAGEEGYTF. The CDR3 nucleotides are TGTGCCACCAGCAGAGATGTCGCGGGAGAAGAAGGGTACACCTTC. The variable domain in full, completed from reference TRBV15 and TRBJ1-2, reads DAMVIQNPRYQVTQFGKPVTLSCSQTLNHNVMYWYQQKSSQAPKLLFHYYDKDFNNEADTPDNFQSRRPNTSFCFLDIRSPGLGDTAMYLCATSRDVAGEEGYTFGSGTRLTVV.

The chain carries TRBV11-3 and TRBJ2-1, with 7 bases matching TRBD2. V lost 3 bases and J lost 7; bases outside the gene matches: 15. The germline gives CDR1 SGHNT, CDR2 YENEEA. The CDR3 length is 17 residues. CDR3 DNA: TGTGCCAGCAGCTTCCTCAAGGACCAGCGGGGTGAGAATGAGCAGTTCTTC. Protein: CASSFLKDQRGENEQFF.